This T cell receptor (beta chain) originates from a study of technical replicates of blood from several donors. Sequencing used immunoSEQ multiplex PCR; TCRdb keeps in-frame clones, though not all of them. This sample carries roughly 80,000 clones, about 92% of them seen once, and the ten largest clones take about 0.26%. Trimming left V 0 bases short and J 12 bases short, with 15 bases between. The CDR3 runs to 14 residues. Germline loops: CDR1 LGHNA, CDR2 YNFKEQ. The chain combines TRBV4-2 with TRBJ2-4, with D perhaps TRBD2 (5 bases). Sequenced input: T cells isolated from PBMCs. This sequence originates from a human donor in good health. The CDR3 here is CASSQDPGNLSQYF. The CDR3 DNA is TGTGCCAGCAGCCAAGATCCCGGGAATTTGAGTCAGTACTTC.